This is a list of T cell receptor beta chains from one sample in a study of metastatic and nonmetastatic thyroid tumors. TCRdb re-clonotyped the PCR reads through MiXCR. Here the sample spans approximately 12,000 clones, about 25% being singletons. What was sequenced was blood. The receptors here all came from a male donor with papillary thyroid cancer or a benign thyroid nodule (not recorded which). Some clones in this sample may be carry-over from other donors' samples. The conserved cysteine and the conserved F or W are not part of the CDR3 here. Some rows mark clone size as missing; the rest say once, few, many or name a class of expanded clone.

ASSDSAGGPDTQY	few	TRBV6-2/TRBV6-3	TRBJ2-3
ASSSQEGRETEAF	-	TRBV5-1	TRBJ1-1
ASRVSGQGGEAF	many	TRBV6-1	TRBJ1-1
ASSLVVGQNNEQF	-	TRBV7-6	TRBJ2-1
ASSPDGIRAF	many	TRBV11-2	TRBJ1-1
ASSLLAGVAEQY	-	TRBV28	TRBJ2-7
ASREPEDYGYT	few	TRBV2	TRBJ1-2
ASSYQLSQGTNYGYT	-	TRBV6-5	TRBJ1-2
ASSLTGTDYGYT	-	TRBV7-2	TRBJ1-2
ASSFEGYGYT	few	TRBV7-2	TRBJ1-2
ASSYDERANYGYT	few	TRBV6-4	TRBJ1-2
ASSLTGGPGANVLT	-	TRBV18	TRBJ2-6
ASSYSKEGEQY	-	TRBV6-5	TRBJ2-7
ASSKLAEYTGELF	many	TRBV6-1	TRBJ2-2
ASSELRGGNTDTQY	few	TRBV10-1	TRBJ2-3
ASSYGRFRTDTQY	many	TRBV6-2/TRBV6-3	TRBJ2-3
ASSRRQETNEKLF	many	TRBV4-1	TRBJ1-4
ASSRQANYGYT	medium-sized	TRBV2	TRBJ1-2
ASSQDMAGGPQNIQY	-	TRBV4-3	TRBJ2-4
ASSSGGGVEWDTQY	few	TRBV6-5	TRBJ2-3
ASGSQGYQETKY	-	TRBV12-5	TRBJ2-5
ASSRNDREETQY	many	TRBV18	TRBJ2-5
SAEIQGAGGANVLT	-	TRBV20-1	TRBJ2-6
ASSLAGDTGELF	medium-sized	TRBV5-1	TRBJ2-2